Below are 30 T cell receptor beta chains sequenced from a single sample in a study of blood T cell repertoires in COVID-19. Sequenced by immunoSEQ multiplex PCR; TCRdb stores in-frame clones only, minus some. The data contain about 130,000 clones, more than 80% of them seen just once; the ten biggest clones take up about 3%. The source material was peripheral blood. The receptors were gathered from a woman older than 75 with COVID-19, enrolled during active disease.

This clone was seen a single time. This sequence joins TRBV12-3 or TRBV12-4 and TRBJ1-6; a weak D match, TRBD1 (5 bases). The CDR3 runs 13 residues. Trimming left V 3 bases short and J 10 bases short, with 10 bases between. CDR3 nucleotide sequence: TGTGCCAGCAGTTTGCAGGGAAAATCACCCCTCCACTTT. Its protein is CASSLQGKSPLHF.

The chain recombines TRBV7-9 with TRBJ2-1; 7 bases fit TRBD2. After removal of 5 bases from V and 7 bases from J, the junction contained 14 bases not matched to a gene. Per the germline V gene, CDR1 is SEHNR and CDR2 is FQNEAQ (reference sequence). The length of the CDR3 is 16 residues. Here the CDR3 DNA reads TGTGCCAGCAGCGATTACCAAGCGGGGCCTCTTAATGAGCAGTTCTTC. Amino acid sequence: CASSDYQAGPLNEQFF.

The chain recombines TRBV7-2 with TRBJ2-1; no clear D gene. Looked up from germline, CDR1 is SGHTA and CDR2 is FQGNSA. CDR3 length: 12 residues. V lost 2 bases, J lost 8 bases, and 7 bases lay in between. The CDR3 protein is CASSLKRHEQFF. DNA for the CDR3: TGTGCCAGCAGCTTAAAGAGGCATGAGCAGTTCTTC.

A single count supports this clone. The CDR3 DNA reads TGTGCCAGCAGGCCGTCGGGTTCATATAATTCACCCCTCCACTTT. Amino acid sequence: CASRPSGSYNSPLHF. The chain joins TRBV27 to TRBJ1-6; no firm D call. From germline, CDR1 is MNHEY and CDR2 SMNVEV (reference sequence). The CDR3 is made up of 15 amino acids. With 6 bases removed from V and 4 bases from J, the gap between germline ends came to 13 bases.

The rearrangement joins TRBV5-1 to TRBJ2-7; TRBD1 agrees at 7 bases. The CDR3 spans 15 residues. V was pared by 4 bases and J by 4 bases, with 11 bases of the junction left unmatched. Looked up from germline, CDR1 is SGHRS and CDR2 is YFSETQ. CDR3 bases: TGCGCCAGCAGCGGGTCGGGGACAGTCCCATACGAGCAGTACTTC. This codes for CASSGSGTVPYEQYF. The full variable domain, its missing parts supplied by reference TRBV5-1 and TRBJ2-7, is KAGVTQTPRYLIKTRGQQVTLSCSPISGHRSVSWYQQTPGQGLQFLFEYFSETQRNKGNFPGRFSGRQFSNSRSEMNVSTLELGDSALYLCASSGSGTVPYEQYFGPGTRLTVT.

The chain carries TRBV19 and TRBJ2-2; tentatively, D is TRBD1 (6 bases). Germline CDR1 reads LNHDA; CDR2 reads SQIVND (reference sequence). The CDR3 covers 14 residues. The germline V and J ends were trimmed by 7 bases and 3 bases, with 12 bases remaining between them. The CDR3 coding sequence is TGTGCCAGTACCGCGGACAGATACACCGGGGAGCTGTTTTTT. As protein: CASTADRYTGELFF.

CDR3 region: CASSRGRGTYEQYF. In nucleotides, the CDR3 is TGTGCCAGCAGCCGCGGGAGGGGAACCTACGAGCAGTACTTC. The chain uses TRBV7-8 and TRBJ2-7, with 9 bases aligning to TRBD2. V shed 5 bases, J shed 2 bases, and the junction held 4 bases outside the gene matches. CDR1 is SGHVS, CDR2 FQNEAQ, per germline. The CDR3 has 14 residues.

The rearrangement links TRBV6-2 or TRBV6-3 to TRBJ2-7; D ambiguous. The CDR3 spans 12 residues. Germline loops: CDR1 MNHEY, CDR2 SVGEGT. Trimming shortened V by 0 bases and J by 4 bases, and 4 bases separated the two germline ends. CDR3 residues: CASSYSEYEQYF. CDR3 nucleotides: TGTGCCAGCAGTTACTCCGAGTACGAGCAGTACTTC.

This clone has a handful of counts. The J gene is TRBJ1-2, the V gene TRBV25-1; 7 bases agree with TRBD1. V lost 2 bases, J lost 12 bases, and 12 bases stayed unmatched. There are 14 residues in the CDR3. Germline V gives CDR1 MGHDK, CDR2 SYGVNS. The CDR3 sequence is CASSEPGTAGIDTF. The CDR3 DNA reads TGTGCCAGCAGTGAACCCGGGACAGCTGGGATTGACACCTTC.

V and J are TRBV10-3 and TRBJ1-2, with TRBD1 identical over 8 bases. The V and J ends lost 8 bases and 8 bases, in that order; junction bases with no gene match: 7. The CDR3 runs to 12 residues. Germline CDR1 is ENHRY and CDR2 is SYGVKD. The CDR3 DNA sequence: TGTGCCATCGGACGGACAGGGAACGGCTACACCTTC. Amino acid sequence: CAIGRTGNGYTF.

The CDR3 loop reads CASSEAVGRLGEQYF. The DNA for the CDR3 is TGTGCCAGCAGTGAAGCGGTCGGGAGGTTAGGCGAGCAGTACTTC. The chain recombines TRBV2 with TRBJ2-7, with 7 bases lining up with TRBD2. With 0 bases clipped from V and 6 bases from J, the junction kept 8 bases outside the gene matches. Germline V lookup: CDR1 SNHLY, CDR2 FYNNEI. There are 15 residues in the CDR3.

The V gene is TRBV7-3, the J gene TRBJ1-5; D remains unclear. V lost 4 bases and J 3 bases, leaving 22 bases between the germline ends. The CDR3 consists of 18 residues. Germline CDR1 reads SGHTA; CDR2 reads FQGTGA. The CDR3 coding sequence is TGTGCCAGCAGCTCGACAAGAAGGCCCTCAAGGCCCAATCAGCCCCAGCATTTT. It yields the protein CASSSTRRPSRPNQPQHF.

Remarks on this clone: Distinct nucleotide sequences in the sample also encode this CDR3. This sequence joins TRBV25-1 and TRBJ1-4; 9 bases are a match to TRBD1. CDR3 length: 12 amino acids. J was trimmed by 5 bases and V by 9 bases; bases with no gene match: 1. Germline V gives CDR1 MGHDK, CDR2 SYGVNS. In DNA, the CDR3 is TGTGCCAGTGGACAGGGGAATGAAAAACTGTTTTTT. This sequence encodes CASGQGNEKLFF.

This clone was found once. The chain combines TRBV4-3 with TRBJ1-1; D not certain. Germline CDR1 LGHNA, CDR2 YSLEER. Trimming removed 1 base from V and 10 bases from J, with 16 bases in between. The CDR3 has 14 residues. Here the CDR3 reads CASSQVGGGESAFF. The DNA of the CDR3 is TGCGCCAGCAGCCAAGTAGGCGGCGGGGAGTCAGCTTTCTTT.

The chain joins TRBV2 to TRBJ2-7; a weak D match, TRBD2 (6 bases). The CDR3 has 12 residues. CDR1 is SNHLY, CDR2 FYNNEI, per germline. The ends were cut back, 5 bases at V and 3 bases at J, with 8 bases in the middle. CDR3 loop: CASSYGGYEQYF. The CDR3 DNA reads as TGTGCCAGCAGTTACGGGGGCTACGAGCAGTACTTC. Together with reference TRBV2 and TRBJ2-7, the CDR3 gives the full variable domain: EPEVTQTPSHQVTQMGQEVILRCVPISNHLYFYWYRQILGQKVEFLVSFYNNEISEKSEIFDDQFSVERPDGSNFTLKIRSTKLEDSAMYFCASSYGGYEQYFGPGTRLTVT.

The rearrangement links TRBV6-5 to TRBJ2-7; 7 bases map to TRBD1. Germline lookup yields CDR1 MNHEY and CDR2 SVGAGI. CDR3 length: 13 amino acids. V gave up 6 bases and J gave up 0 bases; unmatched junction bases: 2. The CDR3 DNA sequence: TGTGCCAGCAGAAGACAGGGCTCCTACGAGCAGTACTTC. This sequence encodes CASRRQGSYEQYF.

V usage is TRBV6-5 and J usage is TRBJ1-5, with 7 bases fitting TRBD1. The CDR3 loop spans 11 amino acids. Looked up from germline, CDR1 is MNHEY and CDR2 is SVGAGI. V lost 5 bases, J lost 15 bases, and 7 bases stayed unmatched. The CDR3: CASSTTGPSHF. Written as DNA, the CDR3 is TGTGCCAGCAGTACGACAGGGCCCTCGCATTTT.

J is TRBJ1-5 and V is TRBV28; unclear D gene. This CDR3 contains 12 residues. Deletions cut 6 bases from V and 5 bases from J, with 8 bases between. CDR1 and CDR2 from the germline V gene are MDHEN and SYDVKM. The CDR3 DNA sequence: TGTGCCAGCAGATCTACTTATCAGCCCCAGCATTTT. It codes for CASRSTYQPQHF.

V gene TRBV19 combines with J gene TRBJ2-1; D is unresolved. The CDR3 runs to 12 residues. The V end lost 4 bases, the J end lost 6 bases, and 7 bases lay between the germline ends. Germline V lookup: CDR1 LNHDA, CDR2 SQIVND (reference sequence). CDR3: CASSTGFNEQFF. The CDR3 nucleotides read TGTGCCAGTAGTACAGGATTCAATGAGCAGTTCTTC.

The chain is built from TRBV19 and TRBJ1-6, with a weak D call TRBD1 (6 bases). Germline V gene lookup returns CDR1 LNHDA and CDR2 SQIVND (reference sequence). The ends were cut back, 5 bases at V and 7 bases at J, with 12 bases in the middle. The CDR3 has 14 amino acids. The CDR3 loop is CASSLRTDNSPLHF. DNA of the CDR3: TGTGCCAGTAGTCTCCGGACAGACAATTCACCCCTCCACTTT.

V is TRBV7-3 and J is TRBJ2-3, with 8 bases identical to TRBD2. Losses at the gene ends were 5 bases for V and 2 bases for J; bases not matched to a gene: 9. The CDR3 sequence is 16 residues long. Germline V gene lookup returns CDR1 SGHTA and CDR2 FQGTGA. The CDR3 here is CASSKGAGGPTDTQYF. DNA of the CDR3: TGTGCCAGCAGCAAGGGTGCGGGAGGCCCCACAGATACGCAGTATTTT.

The CDR3 sequence is CASSRLAADGTQYF. The CDR3 coding sequence is TGTGCCAGCAGCCGTTTAGCGGCTGATGGGACCCAGTACTTC. The rearrangement joins TRBV14 to TRBJ2-5; D is possibly TRBD2 (6 bases). The CDR3 has 14 amino acids. Germline V CDR1 and CDR2: SGHDN, FVKESK. V shed 4 bases and J shed 7 bases, with 16 bases lying between them. Together with reference TRBV14 and TRBJ2-5, the CDR3 gives the full variable domain: EAGVTQFPSHSVIEKGQTVTLRCDPISGHDNLYWYRRVMGKEIKFLLHFVKESKQDESGMPNNRFLAERTGGTYSTLKVQPAELEDSGVYFCASSRLAADGTQYFGPGTRLLVL.

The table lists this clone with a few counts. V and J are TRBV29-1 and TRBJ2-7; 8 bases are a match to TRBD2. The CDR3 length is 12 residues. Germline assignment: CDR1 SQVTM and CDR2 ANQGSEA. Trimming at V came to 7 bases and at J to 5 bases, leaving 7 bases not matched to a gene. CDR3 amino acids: CSGGLARDEQYF. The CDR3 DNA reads TGCAGCGGAGGACTAGCAAGAGACGAGCAGTACTTC.

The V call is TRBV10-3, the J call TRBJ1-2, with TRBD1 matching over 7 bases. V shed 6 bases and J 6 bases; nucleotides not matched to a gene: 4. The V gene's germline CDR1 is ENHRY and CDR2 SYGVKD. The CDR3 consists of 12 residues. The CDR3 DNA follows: TGTGCCATCAGCGACCAGGGGGATGGCTACACCTTC. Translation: CAISDQGDGYTF.

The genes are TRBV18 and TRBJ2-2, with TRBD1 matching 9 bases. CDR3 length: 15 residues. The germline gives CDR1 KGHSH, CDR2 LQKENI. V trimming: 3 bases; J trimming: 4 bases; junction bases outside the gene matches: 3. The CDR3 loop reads CASSPRQGVTGELFF. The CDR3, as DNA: TGTGCCAGCTCACCGAGACAGGGGGTCACCGGGGAGCTGTTTTTT.

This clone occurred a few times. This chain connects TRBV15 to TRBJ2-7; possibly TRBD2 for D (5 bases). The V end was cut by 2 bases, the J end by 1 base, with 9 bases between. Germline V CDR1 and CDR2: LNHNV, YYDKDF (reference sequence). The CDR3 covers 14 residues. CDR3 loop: CATSRRELSYEQYF. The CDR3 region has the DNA TGTGCCACCAGCAGACGGGAATTGTCCTACGAGCAGTACTTC.

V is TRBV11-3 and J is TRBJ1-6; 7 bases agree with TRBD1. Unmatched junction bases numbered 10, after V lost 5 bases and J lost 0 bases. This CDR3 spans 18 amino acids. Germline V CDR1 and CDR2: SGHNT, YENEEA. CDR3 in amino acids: CASSPRTGHSSYNSPLHF. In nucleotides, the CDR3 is TGTGCCAGCAGCCCCAGGACAGGCCATAGCTCCTATAATTCACCCCTCCACTTT.

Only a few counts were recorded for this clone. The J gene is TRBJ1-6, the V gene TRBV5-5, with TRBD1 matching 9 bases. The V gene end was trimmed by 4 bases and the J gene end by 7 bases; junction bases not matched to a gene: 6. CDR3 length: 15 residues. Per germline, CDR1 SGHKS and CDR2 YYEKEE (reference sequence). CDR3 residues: CASSPGDRANSPLHF. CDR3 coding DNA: TGTGCCAGCAGCCCGGGGGACAGGGCCAATTCACCCCTCCACTTT.

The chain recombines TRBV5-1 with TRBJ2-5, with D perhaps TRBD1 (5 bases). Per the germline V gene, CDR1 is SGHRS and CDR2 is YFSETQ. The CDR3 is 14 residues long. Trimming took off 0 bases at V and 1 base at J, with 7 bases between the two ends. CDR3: CASSLGQPQETQYF. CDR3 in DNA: TGCGCCAGCAGCTTGGGACAGCCCCAAGAGACCCAGTACTTC. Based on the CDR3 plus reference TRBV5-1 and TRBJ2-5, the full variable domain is KAGVTQTPRYLIKTRGQQVTLSCSPISGHRSVSWYQQTPGQGLQFLFEYFSETQRNKGNFPGRFSGRQFSNSRSEMNVSTLELGDSALYLCASSLGQPQETQYFGPGTRLLVL.

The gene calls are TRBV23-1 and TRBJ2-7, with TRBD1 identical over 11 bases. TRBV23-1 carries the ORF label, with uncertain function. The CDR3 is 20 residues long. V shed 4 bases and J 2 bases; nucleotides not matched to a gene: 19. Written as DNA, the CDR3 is TGCGCCAGCAGTCCGTCAGGACAGGGGGCTTCTAATCAAACTACCTACGAGCAGTACTTC. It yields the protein CASSPSGQGASNQTTYEQYF.